This entry is about one T cell receptor (beta chain). The data are from a study of blood T cell repertoires in COVID-19. The CDR3 contains 12 residues. Germline CDR1 is MNHEY and CDR2 is SMNVEV (reference sequence). V lost 1 base to trimming and J lost 5 bases, with 5 bases between them. In the authors' workflow: Reference gene primer amplification gave estimated nucleated cell counts. TCRdb's table, derived via immunoSEQ multiplex PCR, lists solely in-frame clones and lacks some. The V and J calls and the clone size are those of that table, but D and trimming were determined from the DNA. The sample yields some 120,000 clones, around nine tenths seen once.

Sequencing was done on a sample of peripheral blood. The chain employs TRBV27 and TRBJ1-1, with unresolved D. The sequence derives from a woman aged 50 to 60 with acute or convalescent COVID-19. CDR3 region: CASSLYGTEAFF. Written as DNA, the CDR3 is TGTGCCAGCAGTTTATACGGGACTGAAGCTTTCTTT.